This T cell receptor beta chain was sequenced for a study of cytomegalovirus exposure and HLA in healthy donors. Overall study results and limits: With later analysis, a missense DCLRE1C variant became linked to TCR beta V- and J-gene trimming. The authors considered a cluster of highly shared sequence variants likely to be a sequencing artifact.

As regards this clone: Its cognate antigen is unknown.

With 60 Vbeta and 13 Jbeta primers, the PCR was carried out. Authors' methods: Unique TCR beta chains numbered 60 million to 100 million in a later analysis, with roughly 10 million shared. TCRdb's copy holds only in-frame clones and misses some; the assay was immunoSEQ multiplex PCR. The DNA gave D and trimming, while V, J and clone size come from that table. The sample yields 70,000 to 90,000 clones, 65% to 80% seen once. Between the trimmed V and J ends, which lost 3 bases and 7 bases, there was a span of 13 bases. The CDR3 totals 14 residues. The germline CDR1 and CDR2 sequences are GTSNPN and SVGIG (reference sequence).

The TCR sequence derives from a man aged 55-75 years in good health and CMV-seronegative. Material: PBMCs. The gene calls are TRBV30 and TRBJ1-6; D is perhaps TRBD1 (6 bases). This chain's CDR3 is CAWRGRGGNSPLHF. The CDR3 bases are TGTGCCTGGAGGGGCAGGGGTGGCAATTCACCCCTCCACTTT.